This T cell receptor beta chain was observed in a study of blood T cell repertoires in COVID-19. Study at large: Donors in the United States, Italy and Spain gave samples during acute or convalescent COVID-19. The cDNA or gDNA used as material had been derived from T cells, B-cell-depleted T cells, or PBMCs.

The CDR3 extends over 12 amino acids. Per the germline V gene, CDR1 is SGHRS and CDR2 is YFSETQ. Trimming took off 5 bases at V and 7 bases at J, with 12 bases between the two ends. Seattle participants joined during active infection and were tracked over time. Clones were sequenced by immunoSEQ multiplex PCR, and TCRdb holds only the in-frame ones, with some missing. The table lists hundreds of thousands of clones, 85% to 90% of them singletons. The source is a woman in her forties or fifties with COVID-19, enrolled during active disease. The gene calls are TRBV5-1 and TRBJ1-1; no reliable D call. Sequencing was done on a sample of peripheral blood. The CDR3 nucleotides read TGCGCCAGCAGGCCCCCCCCCGGTGAAGCTTTCTTT. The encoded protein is CASRPPPGEAFF.